A selection of T cell receptor beta chains follows, all from one sample in a study of long-term antiretroviral therapy in people with HIV. Sequenced by immunoSEQ multiplex PCR; TCRdb stores in-frame clones only, minus some. The sample yields 25,000 to 35,000 clones, around 80% seen once. The sequencing here drew on unsorted PBMCs, taken 3.1 years after starting antiretroviral therapy. The receptors were sampled from a woman between 45 and 65 years old with HIV. Each CDR3 is given with its conserved first and last residue. Fields, in order: clone size, D gene, V gene, J gene, CDR3 DNA, CDR3 protein. The D gene is left open where the match is weak. The size entry is marked missing in some rows and otherwise reads once, few, many or a size class.

NA	TRBD2	TRBV28	TRBJ2-3	TGTGCCAGCAGTTTCCGGCAGGGACTAGCGGGGGAGAGCGATACGCAGTATTTT	CASSFRQGLAGESDTQYF
once	NA	TRBV7-2	TRBJ2-1	TGTGCCAGCAGCTTAAGTCCCCCGGGGGTAGAGTTCTTC	CASSLSPPGVEFF
NA	TRBD1	TRBV6-6	TRBJ2-5	TGTGCCAGCACGGGACAGACCCAAGAGACCCAGTACTTC	CASTGQTQETQYF
NA	NA	TRBV10-1	TRBJ2-7	TGCGCCAGCAGTGACGGACAGCCCATCTACGAGCAGTACTTC	CASSDGQPIYEQYF
NA	NA	TRBV4-1	TRBJ1-5	TGCGCCAGCAGCCAGCGACAGATCAATCAGCCCCAGCATTTT	CASSQRQINQPQHF
NA	NA	TRBV5-6	TRBJ2-7	TGTGCCAGCAGCTTTCCGGGGGAGCAGTACTTC	CASSFPGEQYF
NA	TRBD2	TRBV18	TRBJ2-5	TGTGCCAGCTCACCTACTAGCGTTGGGGAGACCCAGTACTTC	CASSPTSVGETQYF
NA	NA	TRBV6-1	TRBJ1-5	TGTGCCAGCAGTTCGATGGGGGCGTCGGTTCAGCCCCAGCATTTT	CASSSMGASVQPQHF
NA	TRBD1	TRBV18	TRBJ2-2	TGTGCCAGCTCACCAAGGGACAGTACCGGGGAGCTGTTTTTT	CASSPRDSTGELFF
NA	NA	TRBV4-1	TRBJ2-3	TGCGCCAGCAGCCAAGAAATCGCAGCAGATACGCAGTATTTT	CASSQEIAADTQYF
NA	TRBD1	TRBV30	TRBJ2-7	TGTGCCTGGAGTGCTCAGGACAGGGGGCTAACCTACGAGCAGTACTTC	CAWSAQDRGLTYEQYF
NA	NA	TRBV18	TRBJ2-7	TGTGCCAGCTCACAACGACAAGAAACCTACGAGCAGTACTTC	CASSQRQETYEQYF
NA	NA	TRBV7-6	TRBJ2-3	TGTGCCAGCAGCTCGGAATCCGAAACACAGTATTTT	CASSSESETQYF
NA	TRBD1	TRBV10-3	TRBJ1-5	TGTGCCATCAGTGAGTCGACGGACAGGGGACAGCCCCAGCATTTT	CAISESTDRGQPQHF
NA	NA	TRBV11-3	TRBJ2-2	TGTGCCAGCAGCTTAGCGGGGGGCTGGAACACCGGGGAGCTGTTTTTT	CASSLAGGWNTGELFF
NA	NA	TRBV30	TRBJ2-2	TGTGCCTGGGACCCTTTTCGCGGGGAGCTGTTTTTT	CAWDPFRGELFF
few	NA	TRBV4-2	TRBJ1-2	TGTGCCAGCAGCCCACTGACAGAGGAGTGGGACTATGGCTACACCTTC	CASSPLTEEWDYGYTF
NA	NA	TRBV27	TRBJ2-3	TGTGCCAGCAGTATTCTAGGAGACACCCCCACAGATACGCAGTATTTT	CASSILGDTPTDTQYF
NA	NA	TRBV7-9	TRBJ2-1	TGTGCCAGCAGCCCCTCTTTGTTCTTC	CASSPSLFF
few	NA	TRBV7-3	TRBJ1-1	TGTGCCAGCAGCTTAAGCGGGGGGAACACTGAAGCTTTCTTT	CASSLSGGNTEAFF
NA	NA	TRBV23-1	TRBJ2-2	TGCGCCAGCACTCCAACAGTCCGGCGGGGCAACACCGGGGAGCTGTTTTTT	CASTPTVRRGNTGELFF
NA	TRBD1	TRBV7-2	TRBJ1-2	TGTGCCAGCAGCACCAGACAGGGGGCATTTAACTATGGCTACACCTTC	CASSTRQGAFNYGYTF
NA	NA	TRBV6-4	TRBJ1-3	TGTGCCAGCAGCGGGAGTTGGGGGACCATATATTTT	CASSGSWGTIYF
NA	NA	TRBV13	TRBJ2-2	TGTGCCAGCAGCTTAAGCAGCCACGGGGAGCTGTTTTTT	CASSLSSHGELFF
NA	NA	TRBV5-1	TRBJ2-1	TGCGCCAGCAGCTTGGAAGGGACCTTCTACAATGAGCAGTTCTTC	CASSLEGTFYNEQFF
NA	TRBD2	TRBV18	TRBJ2-7	TGTGCCAGCTCACCGGGACTAGCGGCGATCACCTACGAGCAGTACTTC	CASSPGLAAITYEQYF
NA	TRBD1	TRBV25-1	TRBJ2-2	TGTGCCAGCAGTCCCCGACAGGGGAGACGCACCGGGGAGCTGTTTTTT	CASSPRQGRRTGELFF
NA	TRBD1	TRBV18	TRBJ1-5	TGTGCCAGCTCACGTACAGGGGGCATTGACGTTGATCAGCCCCAGCATTTT	CASSRTGGIDVDQPQHF